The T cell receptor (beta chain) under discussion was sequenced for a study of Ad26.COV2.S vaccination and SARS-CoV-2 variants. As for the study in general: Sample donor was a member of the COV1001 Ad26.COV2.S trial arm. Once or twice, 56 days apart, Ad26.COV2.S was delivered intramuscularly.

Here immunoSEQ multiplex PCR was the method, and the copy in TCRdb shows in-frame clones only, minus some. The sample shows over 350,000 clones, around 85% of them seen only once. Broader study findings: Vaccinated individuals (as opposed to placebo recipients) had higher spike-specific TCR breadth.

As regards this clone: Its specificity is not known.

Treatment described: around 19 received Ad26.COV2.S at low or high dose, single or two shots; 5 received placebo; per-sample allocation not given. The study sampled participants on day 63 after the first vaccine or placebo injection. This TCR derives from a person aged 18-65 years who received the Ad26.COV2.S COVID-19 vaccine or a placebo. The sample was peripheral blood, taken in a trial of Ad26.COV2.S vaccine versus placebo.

CDR3 DNA sequence: TGTGCCAGCAGCCAAAGGCCAGCGGGGTCTGGCACAGATACGCAGTATTTT. It translates to CASSQRPAGSGTDTQYF. V usage is TRBV3-1 (or the pseudogene TRBV3-2) and J usage is TRBJ2-3; 7 bases are a match to TRBD2. Germline-derived CDR1 and CDR2 are LGHDT and YNNKEL (reference sequence). V lost 2 bases to trimming and J lost 1 base; unmatched junction nucleotides: 9. The CDR3 has 17 residues.